Each of the 3 T cell receptor beta chains below was sequenced from the same sample in a study of T cell responses to AZD1222 COVID-19 vaccine. Assay used: immunoSEQ multiplex PCR; TCRdb lists only in-frame clones, some missing. The sample records 70,000 to 95,000 clones, 88% being singletons. The sequencing used peripheral blood, collected 28 days after the second AZD1222 dose. All receptors come from an adult who received the AZD1222 COVID-19 vaccine.

This rearrangement joins TRBV6-5 to TRBJ1-3; D unclear. Looked up from germline, CDR1 is MNHEY and CDR2 is SVGAGI. V was pared by 7 bases and J by 3 bases, with 13 bases between. The CDR3 is 14 residues long. The CDR3 DNA follows: TGTGCCAGCACGTTAGGGCGAAATGGAAACACCATATATTTT. This codes for CASTLGRNGNTIYF.

The J gene is TRBJ2-7, the V gene TRBV4-2; possible D gene TRBD2, 7 bases. Germline V gene data show CDR1 as LGHNA and CDR2 as YNFKEQ. The CDR3 extends over 12 amino acids. V was shortened by 4 bases and J by 5 bases, with 9 bases between the two germline ends. The CDR3 bases are TGTGCCAGCAGCCGGGAGGGGGACGAGCAGTACTTC. As protein: CASSREGDEQYF.

The CDR3 region has the DNA TGTGCCAGCAGCTTGGGCGTAGGCGGAAACACCATATATTTT. It specifies CASSLGVGGNTIYF. The V and J genes are TRBV5-6 and TRBJ1-3; D not resolved. The germline V and J ends were trimmed by 0 bases and 4 bases, with 8 bases remaining between them. The CDR3 totals 14 residues. The germline CDR1 and CDR2 sequences are SGHDT and YYEEEE.